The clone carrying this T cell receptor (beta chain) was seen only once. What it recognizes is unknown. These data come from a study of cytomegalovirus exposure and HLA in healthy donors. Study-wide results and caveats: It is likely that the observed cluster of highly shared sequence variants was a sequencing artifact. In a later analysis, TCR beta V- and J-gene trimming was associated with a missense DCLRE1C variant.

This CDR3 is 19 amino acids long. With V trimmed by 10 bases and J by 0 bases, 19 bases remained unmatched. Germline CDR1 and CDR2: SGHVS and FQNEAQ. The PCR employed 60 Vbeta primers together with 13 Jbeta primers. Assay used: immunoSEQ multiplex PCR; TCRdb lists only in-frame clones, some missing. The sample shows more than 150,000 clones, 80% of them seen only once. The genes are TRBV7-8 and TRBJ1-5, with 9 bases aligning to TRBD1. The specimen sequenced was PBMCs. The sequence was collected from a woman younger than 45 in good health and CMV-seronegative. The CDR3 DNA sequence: TGTGCCACCGGGACGGGGGCCTTGTGGGGACAGGGTAGCAATCAGCCCCAGCATTTT. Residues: CATGTGALWGQGSNQPQHF.